A selection of T cell receptor beta chains follows, all from one sample in a study of shared clonotypes between healthy human individuals. Profiling relied on immunoSEQ multiplex PCR, and the TCRdb table lists in-frame clones only, not all of them. The table records millions of clones, over 85% of them present only once. The sequenced sample consisted of naive CD4+ T cells sorted from blood. The receptors were gathered from a young man in good health. Each CDR3 is given with its conserved first and last residue. The order of the fields is J gene, D gene, clone size, CDR3 length, V gene, CDR3 protein, CDR3 DNA. A D gene is named only where the DNA matches it firmly. Expanded clones are given a class, and other clones once, few, many or no size at all.

TRBJ2-7 | - | - | 12 | TRBV7-2 | CASSPQVGLRSF | TGTGCCAGCAGCCCACAGGTCGGGCTACGGAGCTTC
TRBJ2-3 | TRBD2 | once | 17 | TRBV5-6 | CASSRTSGHLSTDTQYF | TGTGCCAGCAGCCGGACTAGCGGGCACCTTAGCACAGATACGCAGTATTTT
TRBJ2-7 | TRBD2 | - | 18 | TRBV11-2 | CASSLDSGTSGRFYEQYF | TGTGCCAGCAGCTTAGATTCCGGGACTAGCGGGAGGTTCTACGAGCAGTACTTC
TRBJ2-1 | - | - | 15 | TRBV5-1 | CASSPTGGGNNEQFF | TGCGCCAGCAGCCCCACAGGGGGGGGAAACAATGAGCAGTTCTTC
TRBJ2-3 | TRBD1 | - | 15 | TRBV10-1 | CASSPGTGKSDTQYF | TGCGCCAGCAGCCCCGGGACAGGGAAGTCAGATACGCAGTATTTT
TRBJ1-2 | - | - | 13 | TRBV30 | CAWSVGDAYGYTF | TGTGCCTGGAGTGTAGGGGATGCCTATGGCTACACCTTC
TRBJ1-6 | - | - | 14 | TRBV6-6 | CASNGGEYNSPLHF | TGTGCCAGCAACGGTGGGGAATATAATTCACCCCTCCACTTT
TRBJ2-3 | - | - | 14 | TRBV13 | CASSFSGGGDTQYF | TGTGCCAGCAGCTTTAGCGGTGGGGGAGATACGCAGTATTTT
TRBJ1-6 | - | - | 14 | TRBV9 | CASRRGEYNSPLHF | TGTGCCAGCCGAAGGGGAGAGTATAATTCACCCCTCCACTTT
TRBJ2-7 | - | - | 16 | TRBV7-2 | CASSFYPSAGSYEQYF | TGTGCCAGCAGTTTCTACCCGTCGGCGGGGTCCTACGAGCAGTACTTC
TRBJ1-4 | - | once | 16 | TRBV2 | CASSPTEIITNEKLFF | TGTGCCAGCAGCCCGACAGAAATTATTACTAATGAAAAACTGTTTTTT
TRBJ1-2 | - | - | 14 | TRBV10-3 | CAISESGGVYGYTF | TGTGCCATCAGTGAGTCGGGGGGAGTATATGGCTACACCTTC
TRBJ2-1 | TRBD2 | - | 15 | TRBV6-1 | CASSEWREGLDEQFF | TGTGCCAGCAGTGAGTGGCGGGAGGGCCTGGATGAGCAGTTCTTC
TRBJ2-2 | TRBD2 | once | 18 | TRBV2 | CASSGLAGGISNTGELFF | TGTGCCAGCAGTGGACTAGCGGGAGGAATTTCTAACACCGGGGAGCTGTTTTTT